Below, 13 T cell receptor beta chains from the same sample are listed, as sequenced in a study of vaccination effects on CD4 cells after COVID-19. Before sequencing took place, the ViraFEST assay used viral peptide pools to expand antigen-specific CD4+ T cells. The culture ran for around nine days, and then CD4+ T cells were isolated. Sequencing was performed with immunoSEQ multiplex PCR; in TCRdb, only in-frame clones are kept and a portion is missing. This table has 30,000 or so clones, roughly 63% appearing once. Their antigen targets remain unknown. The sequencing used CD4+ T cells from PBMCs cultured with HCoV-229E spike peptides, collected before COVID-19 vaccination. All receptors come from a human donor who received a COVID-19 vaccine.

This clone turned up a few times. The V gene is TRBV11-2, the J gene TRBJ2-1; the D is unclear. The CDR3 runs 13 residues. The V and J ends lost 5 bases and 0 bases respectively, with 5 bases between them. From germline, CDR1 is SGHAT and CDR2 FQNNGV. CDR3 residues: CASSPYSYNEQFF. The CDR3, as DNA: TGTGCCAGCAGCCCCTACTCCTACAATGAGCAGTTCTTC.

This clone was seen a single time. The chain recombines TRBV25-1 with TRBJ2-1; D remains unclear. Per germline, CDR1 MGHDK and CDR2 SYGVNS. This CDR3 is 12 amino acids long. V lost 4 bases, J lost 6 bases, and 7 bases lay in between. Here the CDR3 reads CASSGNPNEQFF. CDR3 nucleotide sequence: TGTGCCAGCAGTGGCAACCCCAATGAGCAGTTCTTC.

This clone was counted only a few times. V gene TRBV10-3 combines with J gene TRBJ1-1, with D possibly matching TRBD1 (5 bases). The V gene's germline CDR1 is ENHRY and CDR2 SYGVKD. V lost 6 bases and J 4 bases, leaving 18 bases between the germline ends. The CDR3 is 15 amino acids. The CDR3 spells CAIRTDVGAGTEAFF. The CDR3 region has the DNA TGTGCCATCAGGACGGACGTAGGGGCCGGCACTGAAGCTTTCTTT.

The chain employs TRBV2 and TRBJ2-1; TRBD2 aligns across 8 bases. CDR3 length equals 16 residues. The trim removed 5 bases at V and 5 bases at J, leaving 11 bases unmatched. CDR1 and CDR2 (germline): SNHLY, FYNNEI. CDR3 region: CASSWTGTRGDNEQFF. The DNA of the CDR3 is TGTGCCAGCAGTTGGACCGGGACTAGGGGGGACAATGAGCAGTTCTTC.

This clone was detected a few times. The DNA of the CDR3 is TGTGCCAGCAGCTTTTCGACAGGACGCACCGGGGAGCTGTTTTTT. This codes for CASSFSTGRTGELFF. This chain joins TRBV7-8 and TRBJ2-2, with D perhaps matching TRBD1 (6 bases). This CDR3 spans 15 amino acids. The V end was cut by 3 bases, the J end by 4 bases, with 12 bases between. In germline, CDR1 is SGHVS, CDR2 FQNEAQ. Filled out from reference TRBV7-8 and TRBJ2-2, the complete variable domain reads GAGVSQSPRYKVAKRGQDVALRCDPISGHVSLFWYQQALGQGPEFLTYFQNEAQLDKSGLPSDRFFAERPEGSVSTLKIQRTQQEDSAVYLCASSFSTGRTGELFFGEGSRLTVL.

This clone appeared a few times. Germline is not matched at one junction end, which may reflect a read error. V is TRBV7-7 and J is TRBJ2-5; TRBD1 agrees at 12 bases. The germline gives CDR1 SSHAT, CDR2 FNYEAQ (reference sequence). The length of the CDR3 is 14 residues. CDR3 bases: TGTGCTAGCAGTCCCGGGACAGGGGGCGAGACCCAGTACTTC. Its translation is CASSPGTGGETQYF.

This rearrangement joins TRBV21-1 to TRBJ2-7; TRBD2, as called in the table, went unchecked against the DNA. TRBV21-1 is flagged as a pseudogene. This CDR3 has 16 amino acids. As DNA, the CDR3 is TGTGCCAGCAGTTCCACTAGGTCATCAGCGGCCTACGAGCAGTACTTC. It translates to CASSSTRSSAAYEQYF.

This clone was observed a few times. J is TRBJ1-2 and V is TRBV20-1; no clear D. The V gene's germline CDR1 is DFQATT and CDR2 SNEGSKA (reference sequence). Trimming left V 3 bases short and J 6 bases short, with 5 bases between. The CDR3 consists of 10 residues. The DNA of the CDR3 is TGCAGTGCTAGGATAGATGGCTACACCTTC. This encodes CSARIDGYTF.

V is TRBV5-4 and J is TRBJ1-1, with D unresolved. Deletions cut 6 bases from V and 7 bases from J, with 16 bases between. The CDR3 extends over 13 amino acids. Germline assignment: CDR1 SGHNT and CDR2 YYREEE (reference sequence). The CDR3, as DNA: TGTGCCAGCACCTCCCGGGAGGGTAATGAAGCTTTCTTT. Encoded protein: CASTSREGNEAFF.

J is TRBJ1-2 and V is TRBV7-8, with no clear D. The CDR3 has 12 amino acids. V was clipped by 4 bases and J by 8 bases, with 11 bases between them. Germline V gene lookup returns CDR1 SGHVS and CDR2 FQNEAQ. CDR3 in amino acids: CASSYTTAGYTF. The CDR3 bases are TGTGCCAGCAGCTATACGACTGCGGGCTACACCTTC.

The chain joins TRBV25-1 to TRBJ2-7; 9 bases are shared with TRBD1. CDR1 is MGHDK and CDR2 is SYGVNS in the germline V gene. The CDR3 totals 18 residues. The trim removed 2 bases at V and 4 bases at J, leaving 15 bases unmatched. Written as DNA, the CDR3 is TGTGCCAGCAGTGAAAACCCGGGACAGGGCCATAGGGGATACGAGCAGTACTTC. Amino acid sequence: CASSENPGQGHRGYEQYF.

The CDR3 region has the DNA TGTGCCAGCAGCCAAGTGGGGGGGTGGTTCTCTGGAAACACCATATATTTT. It codes for CASSQVGGWFSGNTIYF. The J gene is TRBJ1-3, the V gene TRBV3-1 (or the pseudogene TRBV3-2), with D possibly matching TRBD1 (5 bases). V gave up 1 base and J gave up 0 bases, with 13 bases separating them. This CDR3 comprises 17 residues. Germline CDR1 and CDR2: LGHDT and YNNKEL (reference sequence).

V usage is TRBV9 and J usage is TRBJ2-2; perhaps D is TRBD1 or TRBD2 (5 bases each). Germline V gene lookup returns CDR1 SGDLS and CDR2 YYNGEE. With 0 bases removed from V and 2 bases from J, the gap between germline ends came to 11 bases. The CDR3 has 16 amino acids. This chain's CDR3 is CASSVGGLSNTGELFF. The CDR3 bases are TGTGCCAGCAGCGTAGGGGGGTTAAGTAACACCGGGGAGCTGTTTTTT.